These 24 T cell receptor beta chains were all obtained from the same sample, sequenced in a study of cytomegalovirus exposure and HLA in healthy donors. PCR primers comprised 60 Vbeta and 13 Jbeta primers. TCRdb's table, derived via immunoSEQ multiplex PCR, lists solely in-frame clones and lacks some. This sample has roughly 87,000 clones, with about 69% found just once. The specimen sequenced was PBMCs. The receptors derive from a man aged 55 to 70 in good health and CMV-seronegative.

The chain employs TRBV5-4 and TRBJ2-3, with D possibly matching TRBD2 (6 bases). Germline CDR1 is SGHNT and CDR2 is YYREEE (reference sequence). Trimming stripped 0 bases from V and 2 bases from J, with 19 bases between. This CDR3 spans 18 amino acids. CDR3 DNA sequence: TGTGCCAGCAGCTTGGGAGTTGGGAGCGCGGGAATCACAGATACGCAGTATTTT. This gives the protein CASSLGVGSAGITDTQYF. Looking up the rest from reference TRBV5-4 and TRBJ2-3 gives the full variable domain: ETGVTQSPTHLIKTRGQQVTLRCSSQSGHNTVSWYQQALGQGPQFIFQYYREEENGRGNFPPRFSGLQFPNYSSELNVNALELDDSALYLCASSLGVGSAGITDTQYFGPGTRLTVL.

As regards this clone: The junction does not match germline at one end; this may be a read error. The CDR3 reads CASSPNGGQGETRYF. CDR3 DNA: TGTGCCAGCAGCCCCAATGGAGGCCAGGGGGAGACCCGGTACTTC. This chain links TRBV2 with TRBJ2-5; TRBD1 agrees at 7 bases. The CDR3 loop spans 15 amino acids. Germline CDR1 is SNHLY and CDR2 is FYNNEI.

The chain joins TRBV29-1 to TRBJ2-3, with TRBD2 identical over 11 bases. The germline gives CDR1 SQVTM, CDR2 ANQGSEA. The CDR3 is 14 amino acids. V shed 5 bases, J shed 6 bases, and the junction held 7 bases outside the gene matches. CDR3 in DNA: TGCAGCGTTTTCCGTAGCGGGGGGGCGGATACGCAGTATTTT. Its translation: CSVFRSGGADTQYF.

On this clone itself: An end of the junction does not agree with germline; a read error may underlie this. This rearrangement joins TRBV7-9 to TRBJ2-1; TRBD2 agrees at 12 bases. CDR1 and CDR2 from the germline V gene are SEHNR and FQNEAQ (reference sequence). The CDR3 spans 17 residues. The CDR3 spells CSSSPPLAGGPGNEQFF. CDR3 bases: TGTTCCAGCAGCCCCCCCCTAGCGGGGGGGCCTGGAAATGAGCAGTTCTTC.

J is TRBJ2-6 and V is TRBV18; TRBD2 might be the D (7 bases). Germline V gene lookup returns CDR1 KGHSH and CDR2 LQKENI. V gave up 2 bases and J gave up 2 bases, with 13 bases separating them. CDR3 length: 17 amino acids. The CDR3 nucleotides are TGTGCCAGCTCACCAACTTCGGGGGGCGCTGGGGCCAACGTCCTGACTTTC. It is translated as CASSPTSGGAGANVLTF.

This clone has just a few counts. The rearrangement links TRBV28 to TRBJ1-4; 8 bases agree with TRBD1. V dropped 3 bases and J dropped 7; count of bases not matched to a gene: 10. CDR1 MDHEN and CDR2 SYDVKM come from the germline V gene. The length of the CDR3 is 16 residues. CDR3 nucleotides: TGTGCCAGCAGTTTGCGGCAGGGGGCGCTGGGTGAAAAACTGTTTTTT. This sequence encodes CASSLRQGALGEKLFF.

The chain combines TRBV4-1 with TRBJ1-6; 7 positions agree with TRBD1. The junction had 5 bases not matched to a gene; V was cut back by 0 bases and J by 9 bases. Germline assignment: CDR1 MGHRA and CDR2 YSYEKL. The CDR3 consists of 15 residues. CDR3 in DNA: TGCGCCAGCAGCCAAGATGAGGGGGCTGGTTCACCCCTCCACTTT. Translation gives CASSQDEGAGSPLHF.

This clone was seen a few times. The chain carries TRBV19 and TRBJ2-5; 10 bases map to TRBD2. The ends lost 5 bases at V and 5 bases at J; junction bases unmatched: 5. The CDR3 extends over 14 amino acids. The germline CDR1 and CDR2 sequences are LNHDA and SQIVND (reference sequence). The CDR3 spells CASSVSGGAETQYF. In DNA form, the CDR3 reads TGTGCCAGTAGTGTGAGCGGGGGGGCCGAGACCCAGTACTTC.

On this clone itself: Germline and junction disagree at one end, which may indicate a read error. V and J are TRBV7-9 and TRBJ2-7; D gene ambiguous. The CDR3 length is 11 residues. Germline V gene data show CDR1 as SEHNR and CDR2 as FQNEAQ (reference sequence). As DNA, the CDR3 is TGTTCCAGCAGCTTGAGTTACGAGCAGTACTTC. Its translation: CSSSLSYEQYF.

This clone came up once. This chain uses TRBV5-1 with TRBJ2-7; TRBD1 might be the D (5 bases). The CDR3 is 14 residues long. The V and J ends lost 0 bases and 6 bases respectively, with 13 bases between them. The germline CDR1 and CDR2 sequences are SGHRS and YFSETQ. DNA for the CDR3: TGCGCCAGCAGCTTGGTAACAGGATTTGGCGAGCAGTACTTC. This sequence encodes CASSLVTGFGEQYF.

The rearrangement uses TRBV2 and TRBJ1-5, with D maybe TRBD1 (5 bases). CDR1 is SNHLY, CDR2 FYNNEI, per germline. Trimming cost V 0 bases and J 2 bases, with 14 bases left between them. The CDR3 extends over 17 amino acids. The CDR3 sequence: CASSEALLTAGNQPQHF. The CDR3, as DNA: TGTGCCAGCAGTGAAGCGCTTCTGACAGCCGGCAATCAGCCCCAGCATTTT.

The rearrangement joins TRBV19 to TRBJ2-5; D may be TRBD2 (6 bases). CDR1 and CDR2 from the germline V gene are LNHDA and SQIVND (reference sequence). The CDR3 totals 13 residues. The germline V and J ends were trimmed by 10 bases and 2 bases, with 14 bases remaining between them. The DNA for the CDR3 is TGTGCCACCTTGGGGGGAGTTCAAGAGACCCAGTACTTC. Translated, it gives CATLGGVQETQYF. Together with reference TRBV19 and TRBJ2-5, the CDR3 gives the full variable domain: DGGITQSPKYLFRKEGQNVTLSCEQNLNHDAMYWYRQDPGQGLRLIYYSQIVNDFQKGDIAEGYSVSREKKESFPLTVTSAQKNPTAFYLCATLGGVQETQYFGPGTRLLVL.

This clone has just one count. The chain couples TRBV4-1 to TRBJ1-2; D call uncertain. CDR3 length equals 13 residues. Deletions cut 4 bases from V and 0 bases from J, with 6 bases between. The germline CDR1 and CDR2 sequences are MGHRA and YSYEKL. The CDR3 here is CASSPVTNYGYTF. The DNA of the CDR3 is TGCGCCAGCAGCCCAGTTACTAACTATGGCTACACCTTC.

The genes are TRBV19 and TRBJ1-4; possible D gene TRBD1, 5 bases. Germline CDR1 LNHDA, CDR2 SQIVND (reference sequence). This CDR3 region has 17 residues. V lost 3 bases, J lost 0 bases, and 14 bases lay in between. CDR3 in DNA: TGTGCCAGTAGTATTGTGCCAGGGCCAGCAACTAATGAAAAACTGTTTTTT. Its protein is CASSIVPGPATNEKLFF.

This chain joins TRBV30 and TRBJ1-6; the D gene is possibly TRBD1 (5 bases). CDR1 is GTSNPN, CDR2 SVGIG, per germline (reference sequence). The CDR3 consists of 16 residues. The V end was cut by 1 base, the J end by 1 base, with 11 bases between. DNA of the CDR3: TGTGCCTGGAGTGAGTCGACAGATTCCTATAATTCACCCCTCCACTTT. As protein: CAWSESTDSYNSPLHF.

This clone was seen more than once but under ten times. The chain employs TRBV6-6 and TRBJ1-2; TRBD1 might be the D (5 bases). Germline V gene data show CDR1 as MNHNY and CDR2 as SVGAGI (reference sequence). Trimming shortened V by 8 bases and J by 6 bases, and 16 bases separated the two germline ends. The CDR3 has 13 residues. CDR3 protein: CASWTSLLNGYTF. DNA for the CDR3: TGTGCCAGCTGGACATCGTTGTTGAATGGCTACACCTTC.

V gene TRBV6-5 combines with J gene TRBJ2-3; tentative D call: TRBD1 (5 bases). In germline, CDR1 is MNHEY, CDR2 SVGAGI. The V gene lost 0 bases and the J gene lost 7 bases, with 14 bases spanning the gap. This CDR3 is 15 amino acids long. Written as DNA, the CDR3 is TGTGCCAGCAGTTACTCGAAAGGGGCGGCGAATACGCAGTATTTT. This encodes CASSYSKGAANTQYF.

DNA for the CDR3: TGTGCCAGCACGATCTCCTGGGGCCTCTACAATGAGCAGTTCTTC. Translating gives CASTISWGLYNEQFF. The chain recombines TRBV7-8 with TRBJ2-1, with a possible D match to TRBD1 (5 bases). CDR3 length: 15 amino acids. V was cut by 7 bases and J by 3 bases, with 16 bases left in between. From germline, CDR1 is SGHVS and CDR2 FQNEAQ.

The V call is TRBV9, the J call TRBJ1-4, with D tentatively TRBD1 (5 bases). CDR3 length: 14 residues. The germline CDR1 and CDR2 sequences are SGDLS and YYNGEE. Trimming stripped 4 bases from V and 5 bases from J, with 12 bases between. DNA for the CDR3: TGTGCCAGCAGCCCTCAGACAGAGAATGAAAAACTGTTTTTT. This encodes CASSPQTENEKLFF.

V usage is TRBV6-1 and J usage is TRBJ2-5; D possibly corresponds to TRBD2 (7 bases). The last part of the DNA fits TRBJ2-7 better; the J call may be wrong. Germline V gene sequence: CDR1 MNHNS, CDR2 SASEGT. This CDR3 contains 12 residues. The CDR3 here is CASRGGAYEQYF. The CDR3 region has the DNA TGTGCCAGCAGGGGGGGGGCTTACGAGCAGTACTTC.

This clone was found a few times. This sequence joins TRBV2 and TRBJ1-1; D may be TRBD1 (5 bases). The V and J ends lost 8 bases and 0 bases respectively, with 13 bases between them. The V gene's germline CDR1 is SNHLY and CDR2 FYNNEI. CDR3 length: 14 amino acids. The CDR3 nucleotides read TGTGCCAGCCGGCCCAGGGTAGTGAACACTGAAGCTTTCTTT. It yields the protein CASRPRVVNTEAFF.

V is TRBV4-2 and J is TRBJ2-7; 10 positions match TRBD1. V shed 3 bases, J shed 6 bases, and the junction held 8 bases outside the gene matches. Germline CDR1 and CDR2: LGHNA and YNFKEQ. The CDR3 extends over 15 amino acids. The CDR3 loop reads CASSQTGTGVSEQYF. In DNA, the CDR3 is TGTGCCAGCAGCCAGACCGGGACAGGGGTTTCCGAGCAGTACTTC.

This chain's CDR3 is CASSSSGLNTEAFF. In DNA form, the CDR3 reads TGTGCCAGCAGCTCATCAGGGCTGAACACTGAAGCTTTCTTT. The genes are TRBV7-6 and TRBJ1-1; possibly TRBD1 for D (5 bases). CDR3 length equals 14 residues. Per the germline V gene, CDR1 is SGHVS and CDR2 is FNYEAQ. V was clipped by 4 bases and J by 0 bases, with 9 bases between them.

The rearrangement joins TRBV2 to TRBJ2-7; TRBD1 might be the D (6 bases). This CDR3 has 14 amino acids. CDR1 is SNHLY, CDR2 FYNNEI, per germline. Trimming shortened V by 1 base and J by 3 bases, and 10 bases separated the two germline ends. The CDR3, as DNA: TGTGCCAGCAGTGAAGTTGGGGACAACTACGAGCAGTACTTC. Encoded protein: CASSEVGDNYEQYF.